This T cell receptor beta chain stems from a study of T-cell reconstitution after alpha-beta-depleted transplantation in children. Study results and caveats: Several hundred expanded graft clones reportedly gave rise to the alpha-beta T cells present about two months after transplant.

The TCRbeta library was prepared with unique molecular identifiers. TCRdb redid the calling of the PCR reads with MiXCR, one entry per CDR3 protein. The sample contains 330,000 or so distinct CDR3 sequences, about 9.4% of which appear only once. Turning to this clonotype: What it binds is unknown.

The V gene end was trimmed by 3 bases and the J gene end by 4 bases; junction bases not matched to a gene: 6. Germline lookup yields CDR1 MNHEY and CDR2 SMNVEV (reference sequence). This CDR3 spans 16 amino acids. The origin of this receptor is a boy younger than two with acute myeloid leukemia, due to receive a stem cell transplant. The sample was PBMCs, taken before TCRalphabeta/CD19-depleted stem cell transplant. The chain recombines TRBV27 with TRBJ2-5, with 12 bases aligning to TRBD1. As DNA, the CDR3 is TGTGCCAGCAGTTTGGGGGGACAGGGGGCAGGAGAGACCCAGTACTTC. This sequence encodes CASSLGGQGAGETQYF.